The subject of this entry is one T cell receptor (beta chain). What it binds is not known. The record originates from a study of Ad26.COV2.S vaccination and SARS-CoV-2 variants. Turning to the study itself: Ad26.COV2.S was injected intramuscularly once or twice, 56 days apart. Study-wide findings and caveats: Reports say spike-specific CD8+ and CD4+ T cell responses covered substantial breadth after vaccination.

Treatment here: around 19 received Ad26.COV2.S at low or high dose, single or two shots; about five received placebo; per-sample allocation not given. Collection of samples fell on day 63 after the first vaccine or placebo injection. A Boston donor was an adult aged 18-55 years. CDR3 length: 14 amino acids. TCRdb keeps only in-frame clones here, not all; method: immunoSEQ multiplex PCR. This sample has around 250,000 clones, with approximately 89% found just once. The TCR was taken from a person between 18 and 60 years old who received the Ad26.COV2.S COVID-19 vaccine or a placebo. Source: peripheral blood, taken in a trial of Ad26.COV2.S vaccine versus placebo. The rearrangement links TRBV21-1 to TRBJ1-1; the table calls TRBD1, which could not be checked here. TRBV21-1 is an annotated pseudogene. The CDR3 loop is CASSKGHFGTEAFF. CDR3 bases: TGTGCCAGCAGCAAAGGACACTTCGGAACTGAAGCTTTCTTT.